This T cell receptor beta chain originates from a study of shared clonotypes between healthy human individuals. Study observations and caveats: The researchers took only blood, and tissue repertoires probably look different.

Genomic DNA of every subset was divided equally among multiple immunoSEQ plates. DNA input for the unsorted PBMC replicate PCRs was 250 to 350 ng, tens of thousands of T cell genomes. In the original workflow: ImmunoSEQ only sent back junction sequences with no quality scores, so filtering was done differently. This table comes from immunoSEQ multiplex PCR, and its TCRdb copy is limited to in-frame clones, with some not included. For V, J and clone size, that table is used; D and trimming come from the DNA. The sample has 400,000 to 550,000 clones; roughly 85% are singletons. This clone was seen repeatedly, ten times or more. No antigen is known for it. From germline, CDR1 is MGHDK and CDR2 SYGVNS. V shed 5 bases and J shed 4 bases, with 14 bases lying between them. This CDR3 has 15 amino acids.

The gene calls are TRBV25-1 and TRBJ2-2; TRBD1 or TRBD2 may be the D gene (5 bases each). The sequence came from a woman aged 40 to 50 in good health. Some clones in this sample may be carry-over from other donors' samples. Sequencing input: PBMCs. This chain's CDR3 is CASSRKRDGTGELFF. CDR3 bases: TGTGCCAGCAGTAGGAAAAGGGACGGCACCGGGGAGCTGTTTTTT.